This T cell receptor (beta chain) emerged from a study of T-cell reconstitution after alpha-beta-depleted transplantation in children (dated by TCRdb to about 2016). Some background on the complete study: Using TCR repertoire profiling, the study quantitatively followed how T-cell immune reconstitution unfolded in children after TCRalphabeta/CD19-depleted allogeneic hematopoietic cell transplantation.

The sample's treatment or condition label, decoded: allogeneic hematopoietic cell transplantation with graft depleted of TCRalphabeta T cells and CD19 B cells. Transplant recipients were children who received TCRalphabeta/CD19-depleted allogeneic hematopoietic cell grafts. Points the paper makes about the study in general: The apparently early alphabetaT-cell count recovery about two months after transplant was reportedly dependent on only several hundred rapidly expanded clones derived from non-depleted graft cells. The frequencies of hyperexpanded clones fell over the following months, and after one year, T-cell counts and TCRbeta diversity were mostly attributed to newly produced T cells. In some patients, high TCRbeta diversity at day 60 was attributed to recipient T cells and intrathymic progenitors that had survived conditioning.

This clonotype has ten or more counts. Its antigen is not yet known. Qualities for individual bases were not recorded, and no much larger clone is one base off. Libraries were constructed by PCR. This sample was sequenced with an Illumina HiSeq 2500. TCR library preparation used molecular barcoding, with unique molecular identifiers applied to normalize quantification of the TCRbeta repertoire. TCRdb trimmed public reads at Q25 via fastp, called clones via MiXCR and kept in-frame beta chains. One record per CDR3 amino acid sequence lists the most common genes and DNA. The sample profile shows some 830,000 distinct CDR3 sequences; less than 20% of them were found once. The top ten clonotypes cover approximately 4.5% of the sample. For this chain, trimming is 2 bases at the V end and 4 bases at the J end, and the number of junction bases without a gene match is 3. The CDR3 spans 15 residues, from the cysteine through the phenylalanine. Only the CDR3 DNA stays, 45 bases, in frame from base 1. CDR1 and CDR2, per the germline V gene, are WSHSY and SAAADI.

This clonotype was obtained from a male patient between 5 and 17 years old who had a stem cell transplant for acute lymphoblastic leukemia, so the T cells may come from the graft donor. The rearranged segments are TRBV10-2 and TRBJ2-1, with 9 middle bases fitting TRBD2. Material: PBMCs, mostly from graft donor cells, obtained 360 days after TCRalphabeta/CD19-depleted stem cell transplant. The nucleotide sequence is TGCGCCAGCAGTGAGATTCTAGCGGGGTACAATGAGCAGTTCTTC. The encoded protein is CASSEILAGYNEQFF.